The 14 T cell receptor beta chains below come from one sample, sequenced in a study of blood T cell repertoires in COVID-19. TCRdb keeps only in-frame clones here, not all; method: immunoSEQ multiplex PCR. The sample lists tens of thousands of clones, over 75% occurring once. Sequencing was carried out using peripheral blood. Receptor source: a man aged 80 or over with acute or convalescent COVID-19.

In nucleotides, the CDR3 is TGTGCCAGCAGTGAGCAGGATCAGCCCCAGCATTTT. This gives the protein CASSEQDQPQHF. The chain couples TRBV6-1 to TRBJ1-5; D remains unclear. CDR1 and CDR2 from the germline V gene are MNHNS and SASEGT. The CDR3 consists of 12 residues. Trimming took off 3 bases at V and 5 bases at J, with 5 bases between the two ends.

The V call is TRBV9, the J call TRBJ1-4; 9 positions agree with TRBD1. From germline, CDR1 is SGDLS and CDR2 YYNGEE. With 3 bases clipped from V and 8 bases from J, the junction kept 5 bases outside the gene matches. This CDR3 spans 14 amino acids. This CDR3 is CASSAGTGREKLFF. In DNA, the CDR3 is TGTGCCAGCAGCGCCGGGACAGGGAGGGAAAAACTGTTTTTT.

The J gene is TRBJ1-2, the V gene TRBV28; tentative D call: TRBD1 (5 bases). V was clipped by 1 base and J by 2 bases, with 11 bases between them. Germline V lookup: CDR1 MDHEN, CDR2 SYDVKM. The CDR3 sequence is 15 residues long. The CDR3 nucleotides are TGTGCCAGCAGTTTATTTAGGGGTTGGAACTATGGCTACACCTTC. It is translated as CASSLFRGWNYGYTF.

The chain has TRBV3-1 (or the pseudogene TRBV3-2) and TRBJ1-4; 10 nucleotides align to TRBD1. The trim removed 3 bases at V and 5 bases at J, leaving 0 bases unmatched. The CDR3 runs 14 residues. CDR1 is LGHDT, CDR2 YNNKEL, per germline (reference sequence). The CDR3 reads CASSQGQGNEKLFF. DNA of the CDR3: TGTGCCAGCAGCCAGGGACAGGGGAATGAAAAACTGTTTTTT.

A few counts support this clone. The chain has TRBV6-5 and TRBJ2-1; D might be TRBD2 (6 bases). Germline V gene sequence: CDR1 MNHEY, CDR2 SVGAGI. The CDR3 runs to 14 residues. Trimming stripped 7 bases from V and 6 bases from J, with 16 bases between. CDR3 nucleotide sequence: TGTGCCAGCATTCCCGCGGGGAACGCCAATGAGCAGTTCTTC. Translation: CASIPAGNANEQFF.

V and J are TRBV20-1 and TRBJ2-1; 8 nucleotides match TRBD2. Germline V gives CDR1 DFQATT, CDR2 SNEGSKA (reference sequence). The J segment lost 5 bases and the V segment lost 3 bases, leaving 3 bases of the junction unmatched. This CDR3 region has 13 residues. CDR3 region: CSASSGAHNEQFF. The CDR3 nucleotides read TGCAGTGCTAGTAGCGGGGCCCACAATGAGCAGTTCTTC.

The chain couples TRBV5-1 to TRBJ2-1; D may be TRBD1 (5 bases). Trimming pared 0 bases from V and 9 bases from J, leaving 7 bases between. The CDR3 runs 12 residues. Germline V gene lookup returns CDR1 SGHRS and CDR2 YFSETQ. CDR3 DNA sequence: TGCGCCAGCAGCTTGGGGGGCCGTGAGCAGTTCTTC. This sequence encodes CASSLGGREQFF.

This clone has only one observation. J is TRBJ1-2 and V is TRBV6-1; D might be TRBD1 (5 bases). CDR1 and CDR2 from the germline V gene are MNHNS and SASEGT. V was trimmed by 1 base and J by 2 bases, leaving 11 bases between them. This CDR3 has 15 amino acids. CDR3 protein: CASSEGQGRNYGYTF. CDR3 nucleotide sequence: TGTGCCAGCAGTGAAGGGCAGGGCCGGAACTATGGCTACACCTTC.

This clone was observed a single time. The V call is TRBV3-1 (or the pseudogene TRBV3-2), the J call TRBJ2-5; 11 bases align to TRBD2. Germline V gene lookup returns CDR1 LGHDT and CDR2 YNNKEL (reference sequence). J gave up 5 bases and V 1 base, and 9 bases lay outside the gene matches. CDR3 size: 17 residues. CDR3: CASSQALAGGLRETQYF. CDR3 nucleotides: TGTGCCAGCAGCCAAGCGTTAGCGGGGGGGCTCCGGGAGACCCAGTACTTC.

The count of this clone is one. The chain couples TRBV27 to TRBJ2-1; D not certain. Per the germline V gene, CDR1 is MNHEY and CDR2 is SMNVEV (reference sequence). This CDR3 has 17 amino acids. The V and J ends lost 3 bases and 4 bases respectively, with 19 bases between them. The CDR3 sequence: CASSFSSTWQRYNEQFF. In DNA, the CDR3 is TGTGCCAGCAGTTTCAGTAGTACGTGGCAGCGTTACAATGAGCAGTTCTTC.

This clone was seen once. V and J are TRBV19 and TRBJ1-1; TRBD1 agrees at 7 bases. The CDR3 has 15 residues. The germline CDR1 and CDR2 sequences are LNHDA and SQIVND (reference sequence). The trim removed 5 bases at V and 2 bases at J, leaving 8 bases unmatched. CDR3 sequence: CASSAGTEINTEAFF. For the CDR3, the DNA is TGTGCCAGTAGTGCGGGGACAGAAATAAACACTGAAGCTTTCTTT. The whole variable domain, remainder taken from reference TRBV19 and TRBJ1-1, is DGGITQSPKYLFRKEGQNVTLSCEQNLNHDAMYWYRQDPGQGLRLIYYSQIVNDFQKGDIAEGYSVSREKKESFPLTVTSAQKNPTAFYLCASSAGTEINTEAFFGQGTRLTVV.

The chain has TRBV28 and TRBJ1-1, with a weak D call TRBD1 (6 bases). Germline V gives CDR1 MDHEN, CDR2 SYDVKM. V lost 3 bases and J lost 6, with 17 bases in between. The CDR3 covers 15 residues. For the CDR3, the DNA is TGTGCCAGCAGTTTGGCGGCTCGGGGGGCGCCTGAAGCTTTCTTT. Its protein is CASSLAARGAPEAFF.

The chain employs TRBV28 and TRBJ1-2; D is undetermined. V lost 3 bases and J 7 bases, leaving 9 bases between the germline ends. The CDR3 extends over 12 amino acids. Germline V gene data show CDR1 as MDHEN and CDR2 as SYDVKM. CDR3 sequence reads: CASSLMERGYTF. The CDR3 DNA sequence: TGTGCCAGCAGTTTGATGGAGCGTGGCTACACCTTC.

As for this clone: At the DNA level, this CDR3 is encoded by other sequences in the same sample as well. The genes are TRBV27 and TRBJ1-2; weak D call: TRBD1 (5 bases). V was trimmed by 0 bases and J by 5 bases, leaving 7 bases between them. Germline V CDR1 and CDR2: MNHEY, SMNVEV (reference sequence). This CDR3 comprises 13 residues. The CDR3 coding sequence is TGTGCCAGCAGTTTATCCAGGGCGTATGGCTACACCTTC. The encoded protein is CASSLSRAYGYTF.